This T cell receptor (beta chain) was found in a study of T-cell reconstitution after alpha-beta-depleted transplantation in children. Study observations and caveats: Alpha-beta T cells about two months after transplant reportedly derived from several hundred expanded graft clones. A year had passed since transplant, and T-cell counts and diversity by then came mostly from newly produced T cells.

This CDR3 is 14 amino acids long. Trimming left V 6 bases short and J 3 bases short, with 15 bases between. Per germline, CDR1 SGHRS and CDR2 YFSETQ. This clonotype has a count of ten or more. Antigen: not known. TCRbeta library preparation incorporated unique molecular identifiers. TCRdb redid the calling of the PCR reads with MiXCR, one entry per CDR3 protein. Of around 300,000 distinct CDR3 sequences in the sample, roughly 10% were seen once. The TCR originated in a male patient aged 2 to 10 who had a stem cell transplant for chronic granulomatous disease, so the T cells may come from the graft donor. The genes are TRBV5-1 and TRBJ1-1, with D maybe TRBD1 (5 bases). The input for sequencing was peripheral blood, taken 180 days after TCRalphabeta/CD19-depleted stem cell transplant. The chain's CDR3 is CASTRRGDDTEAFF. CDR3 DNA: TGCGCCAGCACCCGGAGAGGGGACGACACTGAAGCTTTCTTT.